What follows are 23 T cell receptor beta chains derived from one specimen sequenced in a study of blood T cell repertoires in COVID-19. The data were produced by immunoSEQ multiplex PCR, yet TCRdb's version contains in-frame clones alone and is incomplete. The sample gives some 100,000 clones, 80% to 90% of which show up once; roughly 2.6% is in the top ten. Input material: PBMCs or T cells enriched from blood (not recorded which). The receptors shown here come from a woman in her forties or fifties who had recovered from COVID-19.

The chain uses TRBV2 and TRBJ1-2, with D possibly being TRBD1 (5 bases). The CDR3 is 12 residues long. Trimming pared 8 bases from V and 8 bases from J, leaving 15 bases between. From germline, CDR1 is SNHLY and CDR2 FYNNEI. The CDR3 loop reads CASGARRVGYTF. The DNA for the CDR3 is TGTGCCAGCGGGGCTCGGCGAGTCGGCTACACCTTC.

This chain uses TRBV28 with TRBJ1-2; 12 bases map to TRBD1. J was trimmed by 6 bases and V by 5 bases; bases with no gene match: 4. The CDR3 is 14 residues long. Per the germline V gene, CDR1 is MDHEN and CDR2 is SYDVKM. CDR3 nucleotides: TGTGCCAGCAGTGACGGGACAGGGGGCGATGGCTACACCTTC. This sequence encodes CASSDGTGGDGYTF.

The chain couples TRBV9 to TRBJ2-3; TRBD1 is a possible D gene (5 bases). This CDR3 is 12 amino acids long. Germline V gives CDR1 SGDLS, CDR2 YYNGEE. The germline V and J ends were trimmed by 1 base and 5 bases, with 5 bases remaining between them. Here the CDR3 DNA reads TGTGCCAGCAGCGTACAGGGAGATACGCAGTATTTT. Translating gives CASSVQGDTQYF.

For the CDR3, the DNA is TGTGCCAGTAGTATAGCACGGGACAGCCGACTCTCTGGAAACACCATATATTTT. Its protein product is CASSIARDSRLSGNTIYF. The rearrangement uses TRBV19 and TRBJ1-3; 7 positions agree with TRBD1. V gave up 1 base and J gave up 0 bases; unmatched junction bases: 9. This CDR3 spans 18 amino acids. CDR1 is LNHDA and CDR2 is SQIVND in the germline V gene (reference sequence).

This chain connects TRBV7-7 to TRBJ2-1; 11 positions agree with TRBD2. J gave up 4 bases and V 1 base, and 3 bases lay outside the gene matches. This CDR3 region has 16 residues. Germline V gene sequence: CDR1 SSHAT, CDR2 FNYEAQ (reference sequence). DNA of the CDR3: TGTGCCAGCAGCTTAGATCTAGCGGGGGGATACAATGAGCAGTTCTTC. It is translated as CASSLDLAGGYNEQFF.

V gene TRBV7-9 combines with J gene TRBJ2-5; TRBD1 is a possible D gene (5 bases). V was cut by 6 bases and J by 5 bases, with 16 bases left in between. From germline, CDR1 is SEHNR and CDR2 FQNEAQ (reference sequence). There are 14 residues in the CDR3. The CDR3 region is CASRRKGPRETQYF. Here the CDR3 DNA reads TGTGCCAGCAGACGAAAGGGGCCCCGGGAGACCCAGTACTTC.

The table lists this clone with a count of one. This chain uses TRBV19 with TRBJ2-6, with a possible D match to TRBD1 (5 bases). The CDR3 has 15 residues. From germline, CDR1 is LNHDA and CDR2 SQIVND (reference sequence). The V end was cut by 8 bases, the J end by 0 bases, with 11 bases between. CDR3: CASLLTVSGANVLTF. CDR3 nucleotides: TGTGCCAGTCTCTTGACAGTCTCTGGGGCCAACGTCCTGACTTTC.

The chain carries TRBV12-3 or TRBV12-4 and TRBJ1-1; TRBD1 agrees at 7 bases. V gave up 6 bases and J gave up 5 bases; unmatched junction bases: 6. The CDR3 covers 13 residues. The CDR3 protein is CASSPDRRTEAFF. CDR3 bases: TGTGCCAGCAGCCCGGACAGGAGAACTGAAGCTTTCTTT.

The chain has TRBV2 and TRBJ1-1; D is perhaps TRBD1 (6 bases). The germline gives CDR1 SNHLY, CDR2 FYNNEI. CDR3 size: 14 residues. The germline V and J ends were trimmed by 5 bases and 1 base, with 11 bases remaining between them. The CDR3 region has the DNA TGTGCCAGCAGTCGCCGGACAGCGAACACTGAAGCTTTCTTT. Protein product: CASSRRTANTEAFF.

This clone appeared a few times. J is TRBJ1-3 and V is TRBV5-1; no clear D. Germline V gives CDR1 SGHRS, CDR2 YFSETQ. The CDR3 totals 16 residues. V lost 4 bases to trimming and J lost 0 bases, with 14 bases between them. In nucleotides, the CDR3 is TGCGCCAGCAGCCCCCCGGCGGATAGCTCTGGAAACACCATATATTTT. It codes for CASSPPADSSGNTIYF. The full variable domain, in which reference TRBV5-1 and TRBJ1-3 provide the parts outside the CDR3, is KAGVTQTPRYLIKTRGQQVTLSCSPISGHRSVSWYQQTPGQGLQFLFEYFSETQRNKGNFPGRFSGRQFSNSRSEMNVSTLELGDSALYLCASSPPADSSGNTIYFGEGSWLTVV.

This rearrangement joins TRBV5-1 to TRBJ2-7; possible D gene TRBD1, 5 bases. Trimming stripped 7 bases from V and 2 bases from J, with 19 bases between. The CDR3 is made up of 15 amino acids. Germline CDR1 and CDR2: SGHRS and YFSETQ. The CDR3 DNA is TGCGCCAGCCAAGATCCCAGGGATTTAACCTACGAGCAGTACTTC. This sequence encodes CASQDPRDLTYEQYF.

The rearrangement uses TRBV19 and TRBJ1-5; D is ambiguous. Deletions cut 3 bases from V and 9 bases from J, with 12 bases between. This CDR3 region has 13 residues. The germline CDR1 and CDR2 sequences are LNHDA and SQIVND (reference sequence). For the CDR3, the DNA is TGTGCCAGTAGTATGGCCGGGTACGGGCCCCAGCATTTT. It specifies CASSMAGYGPQHF.

The rearrangement uses TRBV2 and TRBJ2-5, with 14 bases lining up with TRBD2. The trim removed 8 bases at V and 4 bases at J, leaving 6 bases unmatched. This CDR3 spans 15 amino acids. CDR1 and CDR2 (germline): SNHLY, FYNNEI. The CDR3 region has the DNA TGTGCCAGCGGCGGACTAGCGGGAGGCGGAGAGACCCAGTACTTC. Translating it yields CASGGLAGGGETQYF.

For the CDR3, the DNA is TGCAGCGTTGCTCGAGTGGGAGGCTACGAGCAGTACTTC. This translates into CSVARVGGYEQYF. V usage is TRBV29-1 and J usage is TRBJ2-7; D might be TRBD2 (6 bases). Germline V gives CDR1 SQVTM, CDR2 ANQGSEA. Trimming shortened V by 4 bases and J by 3 bases, and 13 bases separated the two germline ends. The CDR3 has 13 amino acids.

This clone was detected a few times. The chain uses TRBV10-1 and TRBJ2-5; tentatively, D is TRBD1 (6 bases). V was shortened by 9 bases and J by 2 bases, with 10 bases between the two germline ends. The germline V gene encodes CDR1 WNHNN and CDR2 SYGVQD (reference sequence). This CDR3 is 12 amino acids long. The CDR3 protein is CARTGQQETQYF. For the CDR3, the DNA is TGCGCCAGAACCGGACAGCAAGAGACCCAGTACTTC.

The chain links TRBV9 to TRBJ1-3; no clear D. V was shortened by 3 bases and J by 5 bases, with 18 bases between the two germline ends. CDR3 length: 16 residues. Germline CDR1 is SGDLS and CDR2 is YYNGEE. The CDR3 is CASSGGISDSRNTIYF. CDR3 coding DNA: TGTGCCAGCAGCGGCGGAATATCTGACTCAAGAAACACCATATATTTT.

This clone was recorded once. The genes are TRBV7-3 and TRBJ2-2, with 11 bases lining up with TRBD2. CDR3 length: 13 amino acids. Germline V CDR1 and CDR2: SGHTA, FQGTGA. V dropped 4 bases and J dropped 9; count of bases not matched to a gene: 1. CDR3 region: CASSSSGGRELFF. Here the CDR3 DNA reads TGTGCCAGCAGCTCTAGCGGGGGGCGGGAGCTGTTTTTT.

The chain uses TRBV4-1 and TRBJ1-4; D gene unclear. The germline V and J ends were trimmed by 1 base and 7 bases, with 10 bases remaining between them. The CDR3 is made up of 14 amino acids. Germline V lookup: CDR1 MGHRA, CDR2 YSYEKL. DNA for the CDR3: TGCGCCAGCAGCCAAGTTGCGGTTGTTGAAAAACTGTTTTTT. Its translation: CASSQVAVVEKLFF.

The chain has TRBV28 and TRBJ2-1; 12 positions match TRBD2. This CDR3 has 17 amino acids. The V gene end was trimmed by 4 bases and the J gene end by 5 bases; junction bases not matched to a gene: 9. In germline, CDR1 is MDHEN, CDR2 SYDVKM. CDR3 amino acids: CASSSGTSGWGHNEQFF. CDR3 nucleotide sequence: TGTGCCAGCAGTTCCGGGACTAGCGGGTGGGGGCACAATGAGCAGTTCTTC.

This clone was recorded only once. The V and J genes are TRBV19 and TRBJ1-2, with D maybe TRBD1 (5 bases). The V gene lost 5 bases and the J gene lost 4 bases, with 11 bases spanning the gap. The CDR3 covers 13 residues. CDR1 LNHDA and CDR2 SQIVND come from the germline V gene (reference sequence). CDR3 coding DNA: TGTGCCAGTAGTGCGACAGTAGGCTATGGCTACACCTTC. Protein: CASSATVGYGYTF.

V usage is TRBV5-1 and J usage is TRBJ2-1; possible D gene TRBD2, 5 bases. This CDR3 has 16 amino acids. The germline V gene encodes CDR1 SGHRS and CDR2 YFSETQ. The V end lost 0 bases, the J end lost 5 bases, and 15 bases lay between the germline ends. The CDR3 DNA sequence: TGCGCCAGCAGCTTGGGGGGTGCGGGTTCAAACAATGAGCAGTTCTTC. Translated: CASSLGGAGSNNEQFF.

Concerning this clone itself: This sample includes further DNA sequences coding for the same CDR3. The chain joins TRBV5-1 to TRBJ2-3; 9 bases agree with TRBD1. Germline-derived CDR1 and CDR2 are SGHRS and YFSETQ. The trim removed 0 bases at V and 4 bases at J, leaving 3 bases unmatched. CDR3 size: 15 residues. The CDR3 region is CASSLEGQGSDTQYF. In DNA, the CDR3 is TGCGCCAGCAGCTTGGAGGGACAGGGCTCAGATACGCAGTATTTT.

The CDR3 reads CASSRGTSGRALGELFF. In nucleotides, the CDR3 is TGTGCCAGCAGCCGCGGGACTAGCGGGAGGGCCCTAGGGGAGCTGTTTTTT. The rearrangement uses TRBV2 and TRBJ2-2; the match to TRBD2 covers 16 bases. The J segment lost 8 bases and the V segment lost 6 bases, leaving 9 bases of the junction unmatched. The CDR3 has 17 amino acids. The V gene's germline CDR1 is SNHLY and CDR2 FYNNEI.